Ten or more counts support the clone carrying this TCR beta chain. The data were taken from a study of post-analysis software for immune sequencing data. Unique molecular identifiers were built into the TCR beta cDNA libraries. TCRdb re-called the PCR reads with MiXCR, one entry per CDR3 protein. The sample has some 260,000 distinct CDR3 sequences; 35% to 40% are singletons. Input material: blood. This TCR derives from a girl aged 5-17 years with multiple sclerosis.

In DNA form, the CDR3 reads TGTGCCAGCAGTCAGAGGCCTATTTCAGGGAGCGTGAACTATGGCTACACCTTC. It is translated as CASSQRPISGSVNYGYTF. The V and J genes are TRBV7-2 and TRBJ1-2; a possible D gene is TRBD1 (5 bases). CDR3 length: 18 residues. Trimming took off 6 bases at V and 2 bases at J, with 25 bases between the two ends. Germline assignment: CDR1 SGHTA and CDR2 FQGNSA.